One TCR beta chain is described in this entry. As yet, its antigen is unknown. The data are from a study of cytomegalovirus exposure and HLA in healthy donors. Findings of the study overall: A list of around 150 TCR beta chains associated with cytomegalovirus was given.

In germline, CDR1 is SGHNT, CDR2 YYREEE (reference sequence). CDR3 length: 17 residues. Trimming took 4 bases from V and 4 from J; bases not matched to a gene: 8. The PCR was carried out with 60 Vbeta primers and 13 Jbeta primers. Assay: immunoSEQ multiplex PCR; the TCRdb copy retains only in-frame clones and omits some. The sample has approximately 140,000 clones, around 83% seen once. The chain has TRBV5-4 and TRBJ2-6; TRBD1 matches at 10 bases. The specimen sequenced was PBMCs. This clonotype originated in a man in his fifties in good health and CMV-seronegative. The CDR3 region has the DNA TGTGCCAGCAGCAGGGGGACAGGGGTTGGAGGGGCCAACGTCCTGACTTTC. It yields the protein CASSRGTGVGGANVLTF.